The T cell receptor (beta chain) under discussion was sequenced for a study of T cells in localized non-small cell lung cancer. The method was immunoSEQ multiplex PCR; TCRdb's version includes in-frame clones alone and lacks a portion of them. The data show almost 40,000 clones, 79% seen once. Only a few counts were recorded for this clone. This CDR3 is built from 16 residues. Germline assignment: CDR1 KGHSH and CDR2 LQKENI. V gave up 3 bases and J gave up 3 bases; unmatched junction bases: 4. The source material was PBMCs, sampled before any cancer treatment. The clonotype originates from a woman between 35 and 70 years old with stage II squamous cell lung carcinoma. The chain joins TRBV18 to TRBJ1-4; 10 bases fit TRBD1. CDR3 DNA sequence: TGTGCCAGCTCACCCGGGACAGGGGTTCCTAATGAAAAACTGTTTTTT. Its protein is CASSPGTGVPNEKLFF.